Sequencing of this TCR beta chain was carried out in a study of CD8+CD57+ T cells in acquired aplastic anemia. Turning to the study itself: Quantities of DNA derived from sorted CD4+ and CD8+ cells averaged 3.2 ug. The study's findings and limits: Patients and healthy controls showed no significant CD8+ Simpson's diversity difference.

CDR3 and TCR beta VDJ profiling relied on genomic DNA as the template. TCRdb reprocessed the reads with MiXCR, giving one entry per CDR3 protein. The sample lists about 400,000 distinct CDR3 sequences; just under 70% were seen once. This clonotype was recorded at least ten times. Its antigen is as yet unknown. CDR1 is ENHRY and CDR2 is SYGVKD in the germline V gene. This CDR3 region has 13 residues. V lost 2 bases and J lost 5, with 9 bases in between. The V gene is TRBV10-3, the J gene TRBJ1-2; no reliable D call. This clonotype originated in a human donor in good health, serving as a control. Sequenced sample: sorted CD4+, CD8+, or CD8+CD57+ T cells (not recorded which) from PBMCs. Here the CDR3 reads CAISEGREYGYTF. The CDR3 DNA follows: TGTGCCATCAGTGAGGGACGGGAGTATGGCTACACCTTC.